One sample yielded the 17 T cell receptor beta chains listed below, sequenced in a study of blood T cell repertoires in COVID-19. Here immunoSEQ multiplex PCR was the method, and the copy in TCRdb shows in-frame clones only, minus some. The sample lists under 200,000 clones; approximately 88% were seen once. The sample was PBMCs or T cells enriched from blood (not recorded which). These receptors came from a woman aged 55-70 years who had recovered from COVID-19.

J is TRBJ1-2 and V is TRBV2; tentatively, D is TRBD1 (6 bases). V dropped 9 bases and J dropped 2 bases, with 10 bases sitting between them. This CDR3 is 12 amino acids long. Germline V CDR1 and CDR2: SNHLY, FYNNEI. The chain's CDR3 is CASSDSNYGYTF. CDR3 nucleotides: TGTGCCAGTTCGGACAGCAACTATGGCTACACCTTC.

The chain has TRBV10-2 and TRBJ1-2; D uncertain. The CDR3 runs 14 residues. The ends were cut back, 2 bases at V and 2 bases at J, with 9 bases in the middle. The germline gives CDR1 WSHSY, CDR2 SAAADI. CDR3 sequence (DNA): TGCGCCAGCAGTGAGGAGGCAGAAAACTATGGCTACACCTTC. Residues: CASSEEAENYGYTF.

This sequence joins TRBV19 and TRBJ1-4, with 7 bases aligning to TRBD1. Trimming removed 5 bases from V and 0 bases from J; junction bases left unmatched: 3. The CDR3 consists of 15 residues. CDR1 is LNHDA, CDR2 SQIVND, per germline (reference sequence). In DNA form, the CDR3 reads TGTGCCAGTAGTCTAGGGGGCGCAACTAATGAAAAACTGTTTTTT. This sequence encodes CASSLGGATNEKLFF.

Written as DNA, the CDR3 is TGTGCTAGTGGACTGGGAGGGGATGGCTACACCTTC. This codes for CASGLGGDGYTF. The V and J genes are TRBV12-5 and TRBJ1-2; possibly TRBD1 for D (5 bases). CDR1 and CDR2 from the germline V gene are LGHNT and FRNRAP. The CDR3 is made up of 12 amino acids. V was shortened by 6 bases and J by 6 bases, with 11 bases between the two germline ends. Full variable domain (rest looked up from reference TRBV12-5 and TRBJ1-2): DARVTQTPRHKVTEMGQEVTMRCQPILGHNTVFWYRQTMMQGLELLAYFRNRAPLDDSGMPKDRFSAEMPDATLATLKIQPSEPRDSAVYFCASGLGGDGYTFGSGTRLTVV.

The chain joins TRBV10-2 to TRBJ2-7, with 9 bases fitting TRBD2. The germline CDR1 and CDR2 sequences are WSHSY and SAAADI. With V trimmed by 4 bases and J by 2 bases, 6 bases remained unmatched. The CDR3 covers 15 residues. The CDR3 coding sequence is TGCGCCAGCAGTGTTCGAGCGGGAGGTCCCTACGAGCAGTACTTC. It codes for CASSVRAGGPYEQYF.

The chain links TRBV19 to TRBJ2-7; D is perhaps TRBD1 (6 bases). The CDR3 consists of 14 residues. Germline-derived CDR1 and CDR2 are LNHDA and SQIVND (reference sequence). Trimming took 6 bases from V and 2 from J, leaving 14 bases between them. The CDR3 loop is CASRIHGDTYEQYF. DNA of the CDR3: TGTGCCAGTAGGATCCACGGGGACACCTACGAGCAGTACTTC.

This clone was recorded once. The chain couples TRBV6-1 to TRBJ1-6; D gene ambiguous. V was shortened by 2 bases and J by 9 bases, with 17 bases between the two germline ends. Germline V lookup: CDR1 MNHNS, CDR2 SASEGT. The CDR3 extends over 16 amino acids. This chain's CDR3 is CASSEPGMVRSSPLHF. Here the CDR3 DNA reads TGTGCCAGCAGTGAACCCGGAATGGTTCGGAGTTCACCCCTCCACTTT.

The chain has TRBV20-1 and TRBJ1-2; the D is unclear. V was shortened by 5 bases and J by 3 bases, with 7 bases between the two germline ends. The germline V gene encodes CDR1 DFQATT and CDR2 SNEGSKA (reference sequence). This CDR3 has 11 amino acids. CDR3 DNA: TGCAGTGCTGAGGTTTACTATGGCTACACCTTC. Its translation: CSAEVYYGYTF.

CDR3 amino acids: CAISPGLQETQYF. The CDR3, as DNA: TGTGCCATCAGCCCGGGACTTCAAGAGACCCAGTACTTC. This chain uses TRBV10-3 with TRBJ2-5; tentative D call: TRBD2 (6 bases). Germline values: CDR1 ENHRY, CDR2 SYGVKD. This CDR3 spans 13 amino acids. The V end was cut by 6 bases, the J end by 2 bases, with 10 bases between.

V usage is TRBV7-6 and J usage is TRBJ2-3; D gene ambiguous. V lost 2 bases and J lost 7, with 7 bases in between. This CDR3 is built from 12 residues. The germline V gene has CDR1 SGHVS and CDR2 FNYEAQ. CDR3 coding DNA: TGTGCCAGCAGCTTATGGCGGAATACGCAGTATTTT. It encodes CASSLWRNTQYF.

The chain employs TRBV5-4 and TRBJ1-2; D is perhaps TRBD1 (5 bases). The CDR3 contains 13 residues. V was shortened by 0 bases and J by 7 bases, with 10 bases between the two germline ends. Germline CDR1 and CDR2: SGHNT and YYREEE (reference sequence). This CDR3 reads CASSLARTLGYTF. DNA for the CDR3: TGTGCCAGCAGCTTGGCGAGGACACTTGGCTACACCTTC.

DNA of the CDR3: TGTGCCAGCAGCCAAGACAGGGGAGGGAGCTACACCTTC. Translating gives CASSQDRGGSYTF. The V gene is TRBV7-9, the J gene TRBJ1-2; 8 bases are shared with TRBD1. The V gene end was trimmed by 5 bases and the J gene end by 9 bases; junction bases not matched to a gene: 8. From germline, CDR1 is SEHNR and CDR2 FQNEAQ (reference sequence). The CDR3 is 13 residues long.

The CDR3 DNA reads as TGTGCCAGCAGCGTACATAAGTTTTCGGAGACCCAGTACTTC. Translated: CASSVHKFSETQYF. The V and J genes are TRBV7-2 and TRBJ2-5, with D unresolved. V was pared by 5 bases and J by 5 bases, with 15 bases between. The CDR3 is 14 amino acids. Germline-derived CDR1 and CDR2 are SGHTA and FQGNSA.

V gene TRBV18 combines with J gene TRBJ2-2; TRBD1 is a possible D gene (5 bases). Per germline, CDR1 KGHSH and CDR2 LQKENI. V shed 0 bases and J shed 2 bases, with 7 bases lying between them. The CDR3 has 15 residues. The CDR3 bases are TGTGCCAGCTCACCACCCAGGGTTAACACCGGGGAGCTGTTTTTT. Amino acid sequence: CASSPPRVNTGELFF.

J is TRBJ1-1 and V is TRBV5-1; tentatively, D is TRBD1 (5 bases). The germline V and J ends were trimmed by 3 bases and 0 bases, with 15 bases remaining between them. The V gene's germline CDR1 is SGHRS and CDR2 YFSETQ. This CDR3 is built from 16 residues. This chain's CDR3 is CASSSPGKGVNTEAFF. CDR3 sequence (DNA): TGCGCCAGCAGCTCCCCAGGGAAGGGCGTGAACACTGAAGCTTTCTTT. Using reference TRBV5-1 and TRBJ1-1 for the parts outside the CDR3, the full variable domain is KAGVTQTPRYLIKTRGQQVTLSCSPISGHRSVSWYQQTPGQGLQFLFEYFSETQRNKGNFPGRFSGRQFSNSRSEMNVSTLELGDSALYLCASSSPGKGVNTEAFFGQGTRLTVV.

This clone was observed a single time. The V gene is TRBV2, the J gene TRBJ1-1, with 9 positions matching TRBD1. Germline CDR1 SNHLY, CDR2 FYNNEI. The junction had 7 bases not matched to a gene; V was cut back by 4 bases and J by 4 bases. The CDR3 is 15 amino acids. The CDR3 loop is CASSAGTGRGTEAFF. The CDR3 region has the DNA TGTGCCAGCAGTGCCGGGACAGGGAGGGGCACTGAAGCTTTCTTT.

V and J are TRBV19 and TRBJ1-2; D not resolved. Trimming stripped 2 bases from V and 4 bases from J, with 5 bases between. CDR3 length: 12 amino acids. Germline CDR1 LNHDA, CDR2 SQIVND (reference sequence). This CDR3 is CASSISVYGYTF. The CDR3 DNA follows: TGTGCCAGTAGTATAAGCGTCTATGGCTACACCTTC.